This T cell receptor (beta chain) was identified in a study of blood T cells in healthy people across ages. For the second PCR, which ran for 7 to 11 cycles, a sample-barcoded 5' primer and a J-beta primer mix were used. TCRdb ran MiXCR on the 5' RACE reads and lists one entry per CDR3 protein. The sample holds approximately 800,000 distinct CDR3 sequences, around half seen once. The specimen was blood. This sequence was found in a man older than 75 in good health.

The CDR3 DNA follows: TGTGCCAGCAGCAACCTAGGACAGGGGCGCACTGAAGCTTTCTTT. Translated, it gives CASSNLGQGRTEAFF. This chain joins TRBV28 and TRBJ1-1, with 9 bases aligning to TRBD1. CDR3 length: 15 residues. Trimming cost V 6 bases and J 4 bases; bases outside gene matches: 9. Germline CDR1 and CDR2: MDHEN and SYDVKM.